The next 16 T cell receptor beta chains were all read from a single sample in a study of blood T cell repertoires in COVID-19. Only in-frame clones appear in the TCRdb table, and some are missing; sequencing was by immunoSEQ multiplex PCR. Of approximately 310,000 clones in the sample, 89% were seen once. Sequencing was performed on PBMCs or T cells enriched from blood (not recorded which). The receptors derive from a man in his sixties who had recovered from COVID-19.

The genes are TRBV5-6 and TRBJ1-6; 8 nucleotides line up with TRBD1. Germline V gene sequence: CDR1 SGHDT, CDR2 YYEEEE. The CDR3 is made up of 15 amino acids. V gave up 0 bases and J gave up 8 bases; unmatched junction bases: 4. CDR3 bases: TGTGCCAGCAGCTTGGTGGACAGGGCTGATTCACCCCTCCACTTT. It is translated as CASSLVDRADSPLHF. The variable domain in full, with the rest retrieved from reference TRBV5-6 and TRBJ1-6, is DAGVTQSPTHLIKTRGQQVTLRCSPKSGHDTVSWYQQALGQGPQFIFQYYEEEERQRGNFPDRFSGHQFPNYSSELNVNALLLGDSALYLCASSLVDRADSPLHFGNGTRLTVT.

The chain couples TRBV5-4 to TRBJ1-3; D possibly corresponds to TRBD1 (6 bases). The germline V gene encodes CDR1 SGHNT and CDR2 YYREEE (reference sequence). The length of the CDR3 is 13 residues. V lost 4 bases and J 4 bases, leaving 9 bases between the germline ends. This CDR3 is CASSPGHGNTIYF. The CDR3 region has the DNA TGTGCCAGCAGCCCGGGACACGGAAACACCATATATTTT.

This clone came up once. The gene calls are TRBV4-2 and TRBJ2-7, with D perhaps TRBD2 (6 bases). V was pared by 1 base and J by 4 bases, with 11 bases between. Germline V gene lookup returns CDR1 LGHNA and CDR2 YNFKEQ. The CDR3 is 14 residues long. The CDR3 bases are TGTGCCAGCAGCCAAGTCGGGACTTTTTACGAGCAGTACTTC. This encodes CASSQVGTFYEQYF.

V usage is TRBV7-2 and J usage is TRBJ2-1, with TRBD2 identical over 7 bases. Trimming removed 1 base from V and 10 bases from J; junction bases left unmatched: 7. Germline loops: CDR1 SGHTA, CDR2 FQGNSA. This CDR3 region has 14 residues. The CDR3 here is CASSLGAPGREQFF. The CDR3 bases are TGTGCCAGCAGCTTAGGGGCCCCCGGGAGGGAGCAGTTCTTC.

The rearrangement joins TRBV4-1 to TRBJ1-4; no definite D call. Germline values: CDR1 MGHRA, CDR2 YSYEKL. There are 15 residues in the CDR3. Trimming took 4 bases from V and 1 from J, leaving 10 bases between them. In DNA form, the CDR3 reads TGCGCCAGCAGCCCCTCGGGGAGAACTAATGAAAAACTGTTTTTT. As protein: CASSPSGRTNEKLFF.

This rearrangement joins TRBV11-1 to TRBJ2-7, with TRBD2 identical over 7 bases. With 5 bases clipped from V and 3 bases from J, the junction kept 7 bases outside the gene matches. The length of the CDR3 is 14 residues. Looked up from germline, CDR1 is SGHAT and CDR2 is FQDESV (reference sequence). The CDR3 DNA is TGTGCCAGCAGCCCTAGGACTAGGATCTACGAGCAGTACTTC. It codes for CASSPRTRIYEQYF.

The rearrangement joins TRBV2 to TRBJ1-2, with 9 positions matching TRBD1. After removal of 7 bases from V and 7 bases from J, the junction contained 4 bases not matched to a gene. The CDR3 covers 12 residues. Germline CDR1 is SNHLY and CDR2 is FYNNEI. The CDR3 here is CASTDRGSGYTF. The CDR3, as DNA: TGTGCCAGCACCGACAGGGGGAGTGGCTACACCTTC.

This clone was recorded a few times. The chain has TRBV7-6 and TRBJ2-5; the match to TRBD1 covers 9 bases. Germline assignment: CDR1 SGHVS and CDR2 FNYEAQ. The CDR3 is 14 amino acids. After removal of 5 bases from V and 4 bases from J, the junction contained 5 bases not matched to a gene. The CDR3 sequence is CASSDPGQGETQYF. CDR3 nucleotides: TGTGCCAGCAGCGACCCGGGACAGGGAGAGACCCAGTACTTC.

The V and J genes are TRBV5-6 and TRBJ2-5; TRBD2 matches at 7 bases. CDR1 SGHDT and CDR2 YYEEEE come from the germline V gene. This CDR3 is 16 amino acids long. V was pared by 1 base and J by 0 bases, with 6 bases of the junction left unmatched. The CDR3 region is CASSLYAGVNQETQYF. CDR3 DNA sequence: TGTGCCAGCAGCTTGTATGCGGGAGTGAACCAAGAGACCCAGTACTTC.

The chain couples TRBV6-5 to TRBJ1-2; the D gene is possibly TRBD1 (5 bases). V lost 1 base and J lost 7, with 13 bases in between. CDR1 MNHEY and CDR2 SVGAGI come from the germline V gene. CDR3 length: 14 residues. DNA of the CDR3: TGTGCCAGCAGTTACTGGGCAGGGAAAGCTGGCTACACCTTC. Residues: CASSYWAGKAGYTF.

This chain joins TRBV13 and TRBJ2-7, with TRBD1 matching over 7 bases. CDR1 and CDR2 from the germline V gene are PRHDT and FYEKMQ (reference sequence). This CDR3 is built from 14 residues. V lost 5 bases to trimming and J lost 2 bases; unmatched junction nucleotides: 6. This CDR3 reads CASSPRTGTYEQYF. CDR3 DNA sequence: TGTGCCAGCAGCCCTCGGACAGGAACCTACGAGCAGTACTTC. Full variable domain (remainder filled in from reference TRBV13 and TRBJ2-7): AAGVIQSPRHLIKEKRETATLKCYPIPRHDTVYWYQQGPGQDPQFLISFYEKMQSDKGSIPDRFSAQQFSDYHSELNMSSLELGDSALYFCASSPRTGTYEQYFGPGTRLTVT.

This clone has a handful of counts. The chain employs TRBV14 and TRBJ2-1, with 7 bases lining up with TRBD2. CDR3 length equals 16 residues. Germline V gene lookup returns CDR1 SGHDN and CDR2 FVKESK. V lost 0 bases and J lost 4; bases outside the gene matches: 6. CDR3 DNA: TGTGCCAGCAGCCAAGATCGCCTAGCGGATTACAATGAGCAGTTCTTC. It encodes CASSQDRLADYNEQFF.

The rearrangement uses TRBV19 and TRBJ2-2, with 9 bases identical to TRBD1. The CDR3 spans 14 residues. J was trimmed by 6 bases and V by 8 bases; bases with no gene match: 7. CDR1 LNHDA and CDR2 SQIVND come from the germline V gene (reference sequence). CDR3 amino acids: CASVRQGEAGELFF. DNA of the CDR3: TGTGCCAGTGTAAGACAGGGGGAGGCCGGGGAGCTGTTTTTT.

V gene TRBV6-5 combines with J gene TRBJ1-5; D is uncertain. V dropped 7 bases and J dropped 5 bases, with 9 bases sitting between them. The CDR3 is made up of 12 amino acids. Germline V CDR1 and CDR2: MNHEY, SVGAGI. For the CDR3, the DNA is TGTGCCAGCAAACGGGGAGATCAGCCCCAGCATTTT. It encodes CASKRGDQPQHF.

The chain employs TRBV28 and TRBJ1-1; TRBD1 matches at 10 bases. The CDR3 sequence is 17 residues long. CDR1 and CDR2 from the germline V gene are MDHEN and SYDVKM. Trimming removed 5 bases from V and 1 base from J; junction bases left unmatched: 10. DNA of the CDR3: TGTGCCAGCAGTAACCGGGACAGGGGTTTAGGGAACACTGAAGCTTTCTTT. Encoded protein: CASSNRDRGLGNTEAFF.

V and J are TRBV3-1 (or the pseudogene TRBV3-2) and TRBJ2-5; TRBD2 aligns across 9 bases. Germline values: CDR1 LGHDT, CDR2 YNNKEL (reference sequence). The CDR3 length is 15 residues. J was trimmed by 4 bases and V by 2 bases; bases with no gene match: 5. The CDR3 sequence is CASSQQAGGGETQYF. The CDR3 coding sequence is TGTGCCAGCAGCCAACAAGCGGGAGGAGGAGAGACCCAGTACTTC.